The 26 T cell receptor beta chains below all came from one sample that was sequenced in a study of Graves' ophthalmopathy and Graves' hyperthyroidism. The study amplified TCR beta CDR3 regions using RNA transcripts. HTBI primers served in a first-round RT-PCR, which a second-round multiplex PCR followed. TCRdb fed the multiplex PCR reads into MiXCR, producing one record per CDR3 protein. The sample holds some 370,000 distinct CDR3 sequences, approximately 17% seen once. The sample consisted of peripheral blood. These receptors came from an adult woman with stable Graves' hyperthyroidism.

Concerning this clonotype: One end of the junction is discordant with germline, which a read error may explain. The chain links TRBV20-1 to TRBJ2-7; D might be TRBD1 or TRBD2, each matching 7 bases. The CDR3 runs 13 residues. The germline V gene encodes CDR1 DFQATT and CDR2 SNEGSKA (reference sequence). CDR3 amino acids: CSAHQGGRDEEYF. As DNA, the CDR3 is TGCAGTGCCCACCAGGGGGGGAGGGACGAGGAGTACTTC.

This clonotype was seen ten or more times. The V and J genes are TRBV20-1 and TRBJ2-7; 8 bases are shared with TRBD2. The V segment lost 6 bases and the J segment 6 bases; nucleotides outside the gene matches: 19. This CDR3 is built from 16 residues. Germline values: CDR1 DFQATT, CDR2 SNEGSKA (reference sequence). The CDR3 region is CSACPNRGGSGGEQYF. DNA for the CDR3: TGCAGTGCCTGCCCTAACCGAGGCGGGAGCGGGGGCGAGCAGTACTTC.

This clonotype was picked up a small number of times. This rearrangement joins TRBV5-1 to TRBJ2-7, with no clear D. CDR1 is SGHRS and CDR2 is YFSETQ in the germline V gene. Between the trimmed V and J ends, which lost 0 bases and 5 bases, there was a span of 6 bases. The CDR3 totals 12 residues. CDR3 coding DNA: TGCGCCAGCAGCTTGGACGGCAACGAGCAGTACTTC. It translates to CASSLDGNEQYF.

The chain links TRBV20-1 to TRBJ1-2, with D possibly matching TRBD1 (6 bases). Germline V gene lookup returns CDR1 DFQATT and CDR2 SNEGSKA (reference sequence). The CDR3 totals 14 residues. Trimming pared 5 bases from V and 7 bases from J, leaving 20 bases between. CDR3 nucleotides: TGCAGTGCTGCCCGCAGGGGCCTCGGGCTTGGCTACACCTTC. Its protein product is CSAARRGLGLGYTF.

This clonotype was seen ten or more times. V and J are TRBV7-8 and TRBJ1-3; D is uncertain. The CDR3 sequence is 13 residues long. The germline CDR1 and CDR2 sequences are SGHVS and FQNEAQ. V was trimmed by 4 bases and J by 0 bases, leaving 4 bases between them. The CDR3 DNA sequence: TGTGCCAGCAGCTGGGGCTCTGGAAACACCATATATTTT. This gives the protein CASSWGSGNTIYF.

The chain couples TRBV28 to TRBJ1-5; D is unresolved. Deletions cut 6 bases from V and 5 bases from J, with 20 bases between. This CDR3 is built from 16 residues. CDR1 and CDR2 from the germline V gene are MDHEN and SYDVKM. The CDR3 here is CASSLSQDGYYQPQHF. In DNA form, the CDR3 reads TGTGCCAGCAGCCTCTCCCAGGACGGTTACTATCAGCCCCAGCATTTT.

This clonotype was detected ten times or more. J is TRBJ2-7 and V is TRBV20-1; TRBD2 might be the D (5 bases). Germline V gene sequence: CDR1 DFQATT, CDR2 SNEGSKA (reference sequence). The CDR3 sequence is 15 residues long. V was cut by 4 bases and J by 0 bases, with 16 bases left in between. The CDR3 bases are TGCAGTGCTACCAGACGGGGTTATAGCTCCTACGAGCAGTACTTC. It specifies CSATRRGYSSYEQYF.

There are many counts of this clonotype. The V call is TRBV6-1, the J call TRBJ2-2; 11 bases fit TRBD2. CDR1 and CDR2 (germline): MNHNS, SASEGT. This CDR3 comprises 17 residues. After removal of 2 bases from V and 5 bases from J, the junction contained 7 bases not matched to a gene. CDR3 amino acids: CASSEMLAGGSTGELFF. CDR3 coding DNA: TGTGCCAGCAGTGAAATGTTAGCGGGAGGGTCGACCGGGGAGCTGTTTTTT.

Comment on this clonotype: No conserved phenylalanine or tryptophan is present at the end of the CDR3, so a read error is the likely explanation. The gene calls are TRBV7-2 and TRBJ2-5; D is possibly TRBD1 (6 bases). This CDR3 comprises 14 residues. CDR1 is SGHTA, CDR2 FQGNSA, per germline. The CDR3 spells CASSRVGGQESQYY. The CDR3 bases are TGTGCCAGCAGCCGGGTAGGGGGTCAAGAGTCCCAGTACTAC.

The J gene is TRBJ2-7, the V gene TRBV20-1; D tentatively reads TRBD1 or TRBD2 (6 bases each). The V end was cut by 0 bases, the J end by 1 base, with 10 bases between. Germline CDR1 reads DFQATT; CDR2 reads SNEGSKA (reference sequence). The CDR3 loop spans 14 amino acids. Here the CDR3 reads CSARDGGTSYEQYF. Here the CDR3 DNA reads TGCAGTGCTAGAGATGGGGGGACATCCTACGAGCAGTACTTC.

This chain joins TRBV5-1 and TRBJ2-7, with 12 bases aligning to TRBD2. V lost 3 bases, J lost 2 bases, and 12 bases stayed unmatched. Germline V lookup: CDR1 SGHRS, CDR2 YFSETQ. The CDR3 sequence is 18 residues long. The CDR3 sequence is CASSSLTSGRRVTYEQYF. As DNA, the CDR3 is TGCGCCAGCAGCTCGCTGACTAGCGGGAGAAGGGTTACCTACGAGCAGTACTTC.

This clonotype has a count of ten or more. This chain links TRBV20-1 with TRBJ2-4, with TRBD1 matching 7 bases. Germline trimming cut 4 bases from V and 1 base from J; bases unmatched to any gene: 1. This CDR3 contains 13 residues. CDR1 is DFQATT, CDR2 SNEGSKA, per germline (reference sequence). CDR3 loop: CSATQGAKNIQYF. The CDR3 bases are TGCAGTGCTACACAGGGGGCCAAAAACATTCAGTACTTC.

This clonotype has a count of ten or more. CDR3: CASSFRSGRYEQYF. The CDR3 DNA is TGTGCCAGCAGTTTTAGGAGCGGGAGATACGAGCAGTACTTC. The chain employs TRBV12-3 or TRBV12-4 and TRBJ2-7; 8 nucleotides agree with TRBD2. The V and J ends lost 3 bases and 4 bases, in that order; junction bases with no gene match: 5. This CDR3 region has 14 residues.

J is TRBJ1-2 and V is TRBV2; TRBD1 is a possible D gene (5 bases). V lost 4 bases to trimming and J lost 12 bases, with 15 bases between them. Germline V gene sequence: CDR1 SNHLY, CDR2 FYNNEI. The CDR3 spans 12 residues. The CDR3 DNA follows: TGTGCCAGCAGTGGGGACGCTCTACTCCACACCTTC. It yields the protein CASSGDALLHTF.

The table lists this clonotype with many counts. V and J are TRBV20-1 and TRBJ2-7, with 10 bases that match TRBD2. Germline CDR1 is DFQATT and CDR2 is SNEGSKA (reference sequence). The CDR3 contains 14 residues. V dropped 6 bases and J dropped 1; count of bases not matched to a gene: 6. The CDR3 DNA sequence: TGCAGTGCCCGGAGCGGGAGGGTATCCTACGAGCAGTACTTC. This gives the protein CSARSGRVSYEQYF.

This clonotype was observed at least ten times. The CDR3 is CAWGQGLNQPQHF. CDR3 in DNA: TGTGCCTGGGGACAGGGGCTCAATCAGCCCCAGCATTTT. This chain links TRBV30 with TRBJ1-5; 9 bases agree with TRBD1. Germline CDR1 and CDR2: GTSNPN and SVGIG (reference sequence). Trimming removed 5 bases from V and 3 bases from J; junction bases left unmatched: 2. The CDR3 runs 13 residues.

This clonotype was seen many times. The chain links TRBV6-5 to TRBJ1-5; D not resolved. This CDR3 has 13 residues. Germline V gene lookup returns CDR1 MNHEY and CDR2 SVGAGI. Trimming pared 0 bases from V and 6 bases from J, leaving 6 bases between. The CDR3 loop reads CASSYSKRQPQHF. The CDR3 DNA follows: TGTGCCAGCAGTTACTCGAAACGTCAGCCCCAGCATTTT.

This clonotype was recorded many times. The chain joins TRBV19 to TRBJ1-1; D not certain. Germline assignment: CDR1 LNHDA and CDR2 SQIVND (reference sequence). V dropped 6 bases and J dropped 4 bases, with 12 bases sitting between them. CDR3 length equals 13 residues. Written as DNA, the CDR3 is TGTGCCAGTAGGGAACAAGATTTCACTGAAGCTTTCTTT. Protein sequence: CASREQDFTEAFF.

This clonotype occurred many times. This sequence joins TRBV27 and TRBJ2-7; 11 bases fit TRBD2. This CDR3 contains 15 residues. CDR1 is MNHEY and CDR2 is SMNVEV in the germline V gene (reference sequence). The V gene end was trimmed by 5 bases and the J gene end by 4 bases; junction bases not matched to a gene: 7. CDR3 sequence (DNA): TGTGCCAGCAGTGCCCGTTTAGCGGGAGGGTACGAGCAGTACTTC. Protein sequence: CASSARLAGGYEQYF.

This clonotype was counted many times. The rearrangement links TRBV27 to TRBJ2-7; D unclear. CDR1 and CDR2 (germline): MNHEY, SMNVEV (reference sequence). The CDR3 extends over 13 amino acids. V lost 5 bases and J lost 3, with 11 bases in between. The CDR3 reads CASSTGLNYEQYF. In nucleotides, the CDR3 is TGTGCCAGCAGTACCGGGTTAAACTACGAGCAGTACTTC.

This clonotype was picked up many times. This CDR3 reads CASSFGRWNTEAFF. CDR3 in DNA: TGTGCCAGCAGTTTCGGCCGGTGGAACACTGAAGCTTTCTTT. V usage is TRBV12-3 or TRBV12-4 and J usage is TRBJ1-1, with D unresolved. V lost 3 bases and J lost 1, with 9 bases in between. The CDR3 has 14 residues.

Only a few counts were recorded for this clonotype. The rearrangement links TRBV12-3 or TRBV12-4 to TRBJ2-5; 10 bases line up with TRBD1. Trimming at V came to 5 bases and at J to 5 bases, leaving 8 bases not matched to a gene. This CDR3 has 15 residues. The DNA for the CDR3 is TGTGCCAGCAGTGCACGGGGACAGGGGCTTGAGACCCAGTACTTC. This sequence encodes CASSARGQGLETQYF.

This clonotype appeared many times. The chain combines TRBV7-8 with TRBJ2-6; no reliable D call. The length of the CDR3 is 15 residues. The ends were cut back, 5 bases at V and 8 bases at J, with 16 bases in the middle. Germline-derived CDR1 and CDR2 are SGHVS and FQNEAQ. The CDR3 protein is CASSRRVLKTNVLTF. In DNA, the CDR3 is TGTGCCAGCAGCCGTAGGGTACTAAAGACCAACGTCCTGACTTTC. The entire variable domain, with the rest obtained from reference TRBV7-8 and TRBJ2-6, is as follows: GAGVSQSPRYKVAKRGQDVALRCDPISGHVSLFWYQQALGQGPEFLTYFQNEAQLDKSGLPSDRFFAERPEGSVSTLKIQRTQQEDSAVYLCASSRRVLKTNVLTFGAGSRLTVL.

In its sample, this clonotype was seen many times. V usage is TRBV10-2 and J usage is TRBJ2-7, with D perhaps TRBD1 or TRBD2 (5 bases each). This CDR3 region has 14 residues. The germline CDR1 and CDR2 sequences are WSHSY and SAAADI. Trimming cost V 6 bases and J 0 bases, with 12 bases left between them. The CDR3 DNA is TGCGCCAGCAGCCCACCGGGGCTCTCCTACGAGCAGTACTTC. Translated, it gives CASSPPGLSYEQYF.

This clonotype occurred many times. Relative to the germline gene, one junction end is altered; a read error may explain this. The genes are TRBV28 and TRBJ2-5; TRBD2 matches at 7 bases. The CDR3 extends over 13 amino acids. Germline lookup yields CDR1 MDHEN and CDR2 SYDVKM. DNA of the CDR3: TGTACCAGCAGTTTGCAGGGAGGGGAGACCCAGTACTTC. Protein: CTSSLQGGETQYF.

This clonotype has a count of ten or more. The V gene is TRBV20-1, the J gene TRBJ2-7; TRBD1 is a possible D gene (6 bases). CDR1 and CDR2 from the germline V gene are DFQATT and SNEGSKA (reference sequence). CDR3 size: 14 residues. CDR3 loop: CSTFRPGEPYEQYF. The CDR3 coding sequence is TGCAGCACATTTCGGCCAGGGGAACCCTACGAGCAGTACTTC.